The rows below give T cell receptor beta chains drawn from one sample of a study of CD8 T cells in Susac syndrome. TCRdb processed the immunoSEQ multiplex PCR reads anew with MiXCR; each CDR3 protein has one entry. The data show some 100,000 distinct CDR3 sequences, less than 97% seen once. What was sequenced was CD4+ T cells from PBMCs. These receptors were collected from a human donor in good health. CDR3s include the opening cysteine and the closing phenylalanine or tryptophan. D genes are given only for firm matches.

J gene: TRBJ2-2; V gene: TRBV12-3/TRBV12-4; D gene: TRBD1; CDR3 DNA: TGTGCCAGCAGTTTAAGGGGGCTCGGGGAGCTGTTTTTT; CDR3 protein: CASSLRGLGELFF
J gene: TRBJ2-5; V gene: TRBV7-2; D gene: TRBD2; CDR3 DNA: TGTGCCAGCAGCTCCTCAGCGGGGGGGCTGGGGACCCAGTACTTC; CDR3 protein: CASSSSAGGLGTQYF
J gene: TRBJ2-7; V gene: TRBV18; D gene: -; CDR3 DNA: TGTGCCAGCTCCGTACAAATGGGTAGCGGCAACGAGCAGTACTTC; CDR3 protein: CASSVQMGSGNEQYF
J gene: TRBJ2-7; V gene: TRBV25-1; D gene: TRBD1; CDR3 DNA: TGTGCCAGCAGTGATCTATGGACAGGCTACGAGCAGTACTTC; CDR3 protein: CASSDLWTGYEQYF
J gene: TRBJ1-6; V gene: TRBV3-1; D gene: -; CDR3 DNA: TGTGCCAGCAGCCAAGAGTCCGGGAGTAATTCACCCCTCCACTTT; CDR3 protein: CASSQESGSNSPLHF
J gene: TRBJ2-2; V gene: TRBV24-1; D gene: TRBD1; CDR3 DNA: TGTGCCACTGGGACAGGGAGTAAGTACACCGGGGAGCTGTTTTTT; CDR3 protein: CATGTGSKYTGELFF
J gene: TRBJ2-3; V gene: TRBV19; D gene: -; CDR3 DNA: TGTGCCAGTAGTCGGCAGCACACAGATACGCAGTATTTT; CDR3 protein: CASSRQHTDTQYF
J gene: TRBJ2-1; V gene: TRBV29-1; D gene: TRBD2; CDR3 DNA: TGCAGCGTGGGCGGGAGGAGCTCCTACAATGAGCAGTTCTTC; CDR3 protein: CSVGGRSSYNEQFF
J gene: TRBJ2-2; V gene: TRBV20-1; D gene: TRBD2; CDR3 DNA: TGCAGTTTTCTAGCGGGGGGTAATACCGGGGAGCTGTTTTTT; CDR3 protein: CSFLAGGNTGELFF
J gene: TRBJ2-1; V gene: TRBV4-1; D gene: TRBD2; CDR3 DNA: TGCGCCAGCAGGCGGGGACTAGCGGGGTACAATGAGCAGTTCTTC; CDR3 protein: CASRRGLAGYNEQFF
J gene: TRBJ2-2; V gene: TRBV4-1; D gene: -; CDR3 DNA: TGCGCCAGCAGCCAACTTGGGGTCACCGGGGAGCTGTTTTTT; CDR3 protein: CASSQLGVTGELFF
J gene: TRBJ2-3; V gene: TRBV28; D gene: TRBD2; CDR3 DNA: TGTGCCAGCGAATCGGGAGGAAGTTCCACAGATACGCAGTATTTT; CDR3 protein: CASESGGSSTDTQYF
J gene: TRBJ2-7; V gene: TRBV5-1; D gene: TRBD2; CDR3 DNA: TGCGCCAGCAGCTTTAGCGGGGGAATCGAGCAGTACTTC; CDR3 protein: CASSFSGGIEQYF
J gene: TRBJ2-7; V gene: TRBV7-9; D gene: TRBD1; CDR3 DNA: TGTGCCAGCAGTTACCGGGACAGGATTTACGAGCAGTACTTC; CDR3 protein: CASSYRDRIYEQYF
J gene: TRBJ2-7; V gene: TRBV11-1; D gene: -; CDR3 DNA: TGTGCCAGCAGCTTAACTGAACCCTACGAGCAGTACTTC; CDR3 protein: CASSLTEPYEQYF
J gene: TRBJ2-2; V gene: TRBV23-1; D gene: -; CDR3 DNA: TGCGCCAGCAGTCAACAAGGGGACGCGAACACCGGGGAGCTGTTTTTT; CDR3 protein: CASSQQGDANTGELFF
J gene: TRBJ1-2; V gene: TRBV2; D gene: -; CDR3 DNA: TGTGCCAGCAGCCTCGGACGGGGACAAGGCTACACCTTC; CDR3 protein: CASSLGRGQGYTF